A selection of T cell receptor beta chains follows, all from one sample in a study of metastatic and nonmetastatic thyroid tumors. TCRdb re-called the PCR reads via MiXCR. This sample has 25,000 to 40,000 clones, with around 15% found just once. The material sequenced was blood. The receptors were gathered from a female donor with papillary thyroid cancer or a benign thyroid nodule (not recorded which). Some clones in this sample may be carry-over from other donors' samples. Each CDR3 is given with its conserved first and last residue. Fields, in order: CDR3 length, V gene, J gene, D gene, clone size, CDR3 protein, CDR3 DNA. The D gene is left open where the match is weak. Expanded clones get a size class; other rows say once, few or many, or leave the size out.

14	TRBV11-1	TRBJ2-7	TRBD2	.	CASSFASGTYEQYF	TGTGCCAGCAGCTTCGCTAGCGGAACCTACGAGCAGTACTTC
16	TRBV11-2	TRBJ2-7	.	few	CASSPRVDYSPYEQYF	TGTGCCAGCAGCCCAAGAGTGGACTACAGCCCCTACGAGCAGTACTTC
15	TRBV9	TRBJ2-1	TRBD1	many	CASSNRDRATNEQFF	TGTGCCAGCAGCAACCGGGACAGGGCAACCAATGAGCAGTTCTTC
15	TRBV12-3/TRBV12-4	TRBJ2-1	TRBD2	many	CASSSLAGGYNEQFF	TGTGCCAGCAGTTCTCTAGCGGGGGGCTACAATGAGCAGTTCTTC
13	TRBV6-1	TRBJ1-2	.	medium-sized	CASSRTVNYGYTF	TGTGCCAGCAGTCGGACAGTTAACTATGGCTACACCTTC
14	TRBV5-4	TRBJ2-3	.	.	CSTSLDRWVDTQYF	TGTTCGACCTCCCTCGACCGATGGGTAGATACGCAGTATTTT
14	TRBV20-1	TRBJ2-7	TRBD1	medium-sized	CSNEPGQGTYEQYF	TGCAGTAACGAACCGGGACAGGGAACCTACGAGCAGTACTTC
15	TRBV20-1	TRBJ1-2	.	many	CSAIKGSLTNYGYTF	TGCAGTGCGATTAAAGGCAGCCTTACTAACTATGGCTACACCTTC
16	TRBV5-1	TRBJ1-6	.	.	CASRYRTGTDNSPLHF	TGCGCCAGCAGGTACCGGACGGGTACGGATAATTCACCGCTCCACTTT
14	TRBV20-1	TRBJ2-2	.	.	CSARDGMKPGELFF	TGCAGTGCTAGAGATGGAATGAAACCCGGGGAGCTGTTTTTT
14	TRBV10-3	TRBJ2-1	.	many	CAINDGGPYNEQFF	TGTGCCATCAACGACGGGGGGCCCTACAATGAGCAGTTCTTC
16	TRBV15	TRBJ1-2	.	many	CATSRDRVQGSLSYTF	TGTGCCACCAGCAGAGATCGGGTGCAGGGCTCCTTGAGCTACACCTTC